One sample yielded the 27 T cell receptor beta chains listed below, sequenced in a study of molecular identifiers for immune sequencing clone quantification. TCRdb ran MiXCR on the PCR reads and lists one entry per CDR3 protein. Of hundreds of thousands of distinct CDR3 sequences detected, about 25% appear once; the ten largest clones hold about 0.73%. Material for sequencing was naive CD8+ T cells from blood, with Jurkat cell RNA spiked in. Subset given: FACS-sorted CD8+CD4-CCR7+CD45RA+ naive T cells. These receptor sequences come from a human donor in good health. Some libraries in this study had Jurkat cell RNA spiked in.

This chain links TRBV6-5 with TRBJ2-7; D unclear. Trimming took 6 bases from V and 5 from J, leaving 20 bases between them. CDR1 and CDR2 (germline): MNHEY, SVGAGI. This CDR3 region has 15 residues. The CDR3 region has the DNA TGTGCCAGCAGCCAAAGAACTTGGCGCCCAGACGAGCAGTACTTC. Its translation: CASSQRTWRPDEQYF.

This clonotype was seen many times. The chain uses TRBV5-4 and TRBJ2-1; 8 bases map to TRBD1. With V trimmed by 0 bases and J by 9 bases, 5 bases remained unmatched. Germline V gives CDR1 SGHNT, CDR2 YYREEE (reference sequence). This CDR3 has 14 amino acids. The CDR3 loop reads CASSLGQGAGEQFF. The CDR3 coding sequence is TGTGCCAGCAGCTTGGGGCAGGGGGCCGGTGAGCAGTTCTTC.

This clonotype was seen ten or more times. The V gene is TRBV23-1, the J gene TRBJ2-6; D remains ambiguous. TRBV23-1 counts as an open reading frame of uncertain function. The CDR3 loop spans 17 amino acids. Trimming shortened V by 2 bases and J by 6 bases, and 17 bases separated the two germline ends. This CDR3 reads CASSQVSGPFVANVLTF. The CDR3 region has the DNA TGCGCCAGCAGTCAAGTTTCAGGCCCCTTCGTGGCCAACGTCCTGACTTTC.

The chain recombines TRBV27 with TRBJ2-7; a weak D match, TRBD1 (5 bases). The V end was cut by 6 bases, the J end by 4 bases, with 22 bases between. Germline CDR1 and CDR2: MNHEY and SMNVEV (reference sequence). CDR3 length: 16 amino acids. CDR3 in amino acids: CASRPHEDKERYEQYF. DNA for the CDR3: TGTGCCAGCAGACCCCATGAGGACAAGGAAAGATACGAGCAGTACTTC.

This clonotype was detected many times. CDR3 loop: CASSLEIGLALTDTQYF. For the CDR3, the DNA is TGTGCCAGCAGCTTAGAGATTGGACTAGCCCTCACAGATACGCAGTATTTT. The gene calls are TRBV7-8 and TRBJ2-3, with 8 bases lining up with TRBD2. Trimming removed 1 base from V and 2 bases from J; junction bases left unmatched: 8. Germline values: CDR1 SGHVS, CDR2 FQNEAQ. The CDR3 contains 17 residues.

This clonotype was detected a few times. The chain is built from TRBV20-1 and TRBJ2-7; TRBD1 might be the D (5 bases). CDR1 DFQATT and CDR2 SNEGSKA come from the germline V gene (reference sequence). This CDR3 is built from 12 residues. Between the trimmed V and J ends, which lost 0 bases and 5 bases, there was a span of 8 bases. DNA of the CDR3: TGCAGTGCTAGAGATAGGGGCCACGAGCAGTACTTC. This sequence encodes CSARDRGHEQYF.

This clonotype was counted only a few times. The chain uses TRBV12-3 or TRBV12-4 and TRBJ2-2; no definite D call. The V end was cut by 3 bases, the J end by 6 bases, with 14 bases between. This CDR3 spans 15 amino acids. CDR3 in DNA: TGTGCCAGCAGTTTTAAAAGGAGTTGGTCCGGGGAGCTGTTTTTT. Its translation: CASSFKRSWSGELFF.

This clonotype was seen only a few times. The chain employs TRBV19 and TRBJ2-7; 12 bases match TRBD1. With 3 bases clipped from V and 2 bases from J, the junction kept 5 bases outside the gene matches. The germline V gene encodes CDR1 LNHDA and CDR2 SQIVND (reference sequence). The CDR3 runs 16 residues. CDR3 nucleotide sequence: TGTGCCAGTAGTATCTCCGGGACAGGGGGCACCTACGAGCAGTACTTC. It specifies CASSISGTGGTYEQYF. Full variable domain (remainder filled in from reference TRBV19 and TRBJ2-7): DGGITQSPKYLFRKEGQNVTLSCEQNLNHDAMYWYRQDPGQGLRLIYYSQIVNDFQKGDIAEGYSVSREKKESFPLTVTSAQKNPTAFYLCASSISGTGGTYEQYFGPGTRLTVT.

Comments on this clonotype: It is likely a read error, because the conserved phenylalanine at the end of the CDR3 is missing. This chain links TRBV4-1 with TRBJ1-5, with TRBD1 matching 8 bases. This CDR3 contains 15 residues. CDR1 MGHRA and CDR2 YSYEKL come from the germline V gene. This CDR3 is CASSHTQGAGQRQHV. For the CDR3, the DNA is TGCGCCAGCAGCCATACCCAGGGGGCGGGTCAGCGCCAGCATGTT.

The chain uses TRBV7-9 and TRBJ2-1; possibly TRBD2 for D (5 bases). Germline V gene lookup returns CDR1 SEHNR and CDR2 FQNEAQ (reference sequence). Trimming shortened V by 4 bases and J by 5 bases, and 15 bases separated the two germline ends. This CDR3 has 15 residues. The CDR3 DNA sequence: TGTGCCAGCAGCTCTGGACTGGTAACGCACAATGAGCAGTTCTTC. Protein sequence: CASSSGLVTHNEQFF.

This clonotype was seen at least ten times. This rearrangement joins TRBV6-1 to TRBJ1-1, with D unclear. The CDR3 extends over 12 amino acids. Trimming removed 8 bases at V and 0 bases at J, with 7 bases between. Germline V gene lookup returns CDR1 MNHNS and CDR2 SASEGT. CDR3 in amino acids: CASFYMNTEAFF. The CDR3 bases are TGTGCCAGCTTCTACATGAACACTGAAGCTTTCTTT.

The chain uses TRBV4-1 and TRBJ2-3, with 7 bases matching TRBD2. CDR1 MGHRA and CDR2 YSYEKL come from the germline V gene. CDR3 length equals 16 residues. V lost 5 bases and J lost 5; bases outside the gene matches: 13. The CDR3 here is CASSSRSSGVGDTQYF. The CDR3 region has the DNA TGCGCCAGCAGCAGCAGGTCCAGCGGGGTGGGAGATACGCAGTATTTT.

Concerning this clonotype itself: It may be a read error: a sequence one base away is much more abundant. The rearrangement joins TRBV5-6 to TRBJ2-7; 10 bases line up with TRBD1. The CDR3 consists of 15 residues. Germline CDR1 is SGHDT and CDR2 is YYEEEE. The CDR3 nucleotides are TGTGCCGGCAGCCCCCGGACAGGGGGTCTCTACGAGCAGTACTTC. This codes for CAGSPRTGGLYEQYF.

The rearrangement links TRBV30 to TRBJ2-7; D is uncertain. The CDR3 extends over 17 amino acids. V was shortened by 1 base and J by 3 bases, with 22 bases between the two germline ends. The V gene's germline CDR1 is GTSNPN and CDR2 SVGIG (reference sequence). CDR3 nucleotides: TGTGCCTGGAGTGCCTTTCCCGGTAGCACCCTCCTCTACGAGCAGTACTTC. Translated, it gives CAWSAFPGSTLLYEQYF. The whole variable domain, filled in from reference TRBV30 and TRBJ2-7, reads SQTIHQWPATLVQPVGSPLSLECTVEGTSNPNLYWYRQAAGRGLQLLFYSVGIGQISSEVPQNLSASRPQDRQFILSSKKLLLSDSGFYLCAWSAFPGSTLLYEQYFGPGTRLTVT.

With regard to this clonotype: The conserved closing phenylalanine or tryptophan is absent in this CDR3, likely reflecting a read error. This chain joins TRBV7-2 and TRBJ2-5; TRBD1 might be the D (5 bases). Germline CDR1 and CDR2: SGHTA and FQGNSA. The CDR3 runs 13 residues. V was shortened by 7 bases and J by 1 base, with 10 bases between the two germline ends. CDR3 residues: CASNPRGQETQYL. As DNA, the CDR3 is TGTGCCAGCAACCCTAGGGGCCAAGAGACCCAGTACCTC.

This clonotype was seen only a few times. The rearrangement joins TRBV4-1 to TRBJ2-7; D not resolved. CDR3 size: 15 residues. Germline V gene sequence: CDR1 MGHRA, CDR2 YSYEKL. The V end was cut by 1 base, the J end by 0 bases, with 10 bases between. The CDR3 here is CASSQGSASSYEQYF. DNA of the CDR3: TGCGCCAGCAGCCAAGGAAGTGCGTCCTCCTACGAGCAGTACTTC.

To note about this clonotype: A read error may produce the germline difference seen at one junction end. The chain carries TRBV5-4 and TRBJ2-7, with D perhaps given as TRBD1 or TRBD2 (7 bases each). CDR1 and CDR2 (germline): SGHNT, YYREEE (reference sequence). This CDR3 region has 18 residues. CDR3 sequence reads: CVSSLEGGEGARAYEQYF. For the CDR3, the DNA is TGTGTCAGCAGCTTGGAGGGAGGGGAGGGGGCCCGGGCCTACGAGCAGTACTTC.

This clonotype has a count of ten or more. V and J are TRBV27 and TRBJ1-3, with 8 nucleotides matching TRBD1. The ends lost 4 bases at V and 1 base at J; junction bases unmatched: 6. Germline loops: CDR1 MNHEY, CDR2 SMNVEV (reference sequence). This CDR3 is built from 16 residues. Here the CDR3 reads CASSSRTGNSGNTIYF. In nucleotides, the CDR3 is TGTGCCAGCAGTTCCAGGACAGGGAATTCTGGAAACACCATATATTTT.

This clonotype was seen once. Because the CDR3 is missing its conserved closing phenylalanine or tryptophan, this is likely a read error. The DNA is left out, because the CDR3 cannot be placed on it with certainty; the CDR3 is given as TCRdb lists it. CDR3 amino acids: CASSSIRVNQPQNS. The rearrangement uses TRBV6-6 and TRBJ1-5. The CDR3 contains 14 residues when both ends are counted. Germline lookup yields CDR1 MNHNY and CDR2 SVGAGI (reference sequence).

This clonotype was seen only a few times. The V gene is TRBV7-9, the J gene TRBJ2-3, with D perhaps matching TRBD2 (5 bases). Germline CDR1 and CDR2: SEHNR and FQNEAQ (reference sequence). Trimming took off 5 bases at V and 3 bases at J, with 18 bases between the two ends. This CDR3 is 16 amino acids long. CDR3 bases: TGTGCCAGCAGCCCCACTCGGGGTGGGGTGACAGATACGCAGTATTTT. It yields the protein CASSPTRGGVTDTQYF.

The chain has TRBV9 and TRBJ1-2, with TRBD1 matching 7 bases. The V and J ends lost 0 bases and 3 bases, in that order; junction bases with no gene match: 5. CDR1 and CDR2 (germline): SGDLS, YYNGEE. The CDR3 spans 15 residues. The CDR3 nucleotides are TGTGCCAGCAGCGTAGAACCGGGGACAGACTATGGCTACACCTTC. Amino acid sequence: CASSVEPGTDYGYTF.

There are many counts of this clonotype. The gene calls are TRBV27 and TRBJ2-7, with a possible D match to TRBD2 (7 bases). V was pared by 2 bases and J by 0 bases, with 11 bases between. The CDR3 is made up of 15 amino acids. Germline V gene sequence: CDR1 MNHEY, CDR2 SMNVEV (reference sequence). CDR3 protein: CASSLRGGSSYEQYF. CDR3 coding DNA: TGTGCCAGCAGTTTAAGGGGGGGTAGCTCCTACGAGCAGTACTTC.

Of note for this clonotype: This may stem from a read error, because a much larger clone lies one nucleotide away. V usage is TRBV2 and J usage is TRBJ1-1, with TRBD1 as a possible D gene (5 bases). From germline, CDR1 is SNHLY and CDR2 FYNNEI. CDR3 length: 13 amino acids. CDR3 sequence reads: CASSVQGRAEAVF. DNA of the CDR3: TGTGCCAGCAGTGTTCAGGGTCGGGCTGAAGCTGTCTTT.

V and J are TRBV3-1 and TRBJ1-5; 9 bases line up with TRBD1. Germline loops: CDR1 LGHDT, CDR2 YNNKEL (reference sequence). V shed 0 bases, J shed 9 bases, and the junction held 9 bases outside the gene matches. This CDR3 has 16 amino acids. The CDR3 DNA reads as TGTGCCAGCAGCCAAGATCGGGACAGGGCCCATCCGCCCCAGCATTTT. Protein: CASSQDRDRAHPPQHF. The whole variable domain, remainder taken from reference TRBV3-1 and TRBJ1-5, is DTAVSQTPKYLVTQMGNDKSIKCEQNLGHDTMYWYKQDSKKFLKIMFSYNNKELIINETVPNRFSPKSPDKAHLNLHINSLELGDSAVYFCASSQDRDRAHPPQHFGDGTRLSIL.

The table lists this clonotype with a few counts. V and J are TRBV5-3 and TRBJ2-7; TRBD1 aligns across 11 bases. TRBV5-3 is sorted into the ORF group, with uncertain function. After removal of 8 bases from V and 4 bases from J, the junction contained 11 bases not matched to a gene. CDR3 length: 15 amino acids. The CDR3 sequence: CASSLRTGGLYEQYF. CDR3 coding DNA: TGTGCCAGCAGTTTACGGACAGGGGGCTTATACGAGCAGTACTTC.

The table lists this clonotype with a few counts. The gene calls are TRBV12-3 or TRBV12-4 and TRBJ2-2; a weak D match, TRBD1 (7 bases). The CDR3 loop spans 15 amino acids. Trimming removed 5 bases from V and 6 bases from J, with 16 bases in between. The CDR3 bases are TGTGCCAGCAGTCCCGCAGGGGGGCGGGCCGGGGAGCTGTTTTTT. As protein: CASSPAGGRAGELFF.

Many counts were recorded for this clonotype. The rearrangement joins TRBV19 to TRBJ1-2, with D tentatively TRBD1 (6 bases). CDR1 is LNHDA, CDR2 SQIVND, per germline (reference sequence). There are 13 residues in the CDR3. The germline V and J ends were trimmed by 7 bases and 6 bases, with 15 bases remaining between them. The CDR3: CASTTTGSDGYTF. CDR3 nucleotides: TGTGCCAGTACTACGACAGGAAGCGATGGCTACACCTTC.